This passage covers 10 T cell receptor beta chains from one sample sequenced in a study of blood T cell repertoires in COVID-19 (dated by TCRdb to about 2020). Library preparation employed the immunoSEQ multiplex PCR assay. The table was pulled from immuneACCESS by TCRdb, which kept in-frame rearrangements only. Such tables lose some clones; where checked, under half of the loss comes from unresolved V genes, and the rest has no known cause. The sample table lists about 58,000 clones, roughly 90% of them with a count of one. The ten top clones hold 14% of the sample. Sequenced material: peripheral blood. Source of these receptors: a woman aged 55-70 years with active COVID-19.

The rearrangement joins TRBV24-1 to TRBJ2-3; 12 positions agree with TRBD2. In germline, CDR1 is KGHDR, CDR2 SFDVKD. J was trimmed by 6 bases and V by 3 bases; bases with no gene match: 6. The CDR3 runs to 16 residues. The CDR3 sequence: CATSDRTSGATDTQYF. CDR3 nucleotide sequence: TGTGCCACCAGTGATCGGACTAGCGGGGCGACGGATACGCAGTATTTT.

V gene TRBV6-1 combines with J gene TRBJ2-1; 11 positions match TRBD2. There are 18 residues in the CDR3. V shed 1 base and J 5 bases; nucleotides not matched to a gene: 10. Per germline, CDR1 MNHNS and CDR2 SASEGT. CDR3 amino acids: CASSEVGLLAGGNNEQFF. The CDR3 nucleotides are TGTGCCAGCAGTGAAGTCGGTTTGCTAGCGGGGGGCAACAATGAGCAGTTCTTC.

In nucleotides, the CDR3 is TGTGCCAGCGTGTCTTGGCCCACAGATACGCAGTATTTT. Its translation is CASVSWPTDTQYF. The chain uses TRBV7-9 and TRBJ2-3, with no clear D. This CDR3 has 13 residues. Germline CDR1 is SEHNR and CDR2 is FQNEAQ (reference sequence). With 8 bases removed from V and 2 bases from J, the gap between germline ends came to 11 bases. Drawing the rest from reference TRBV7-9 and TRBJ2-3, the complete variable domain is DTGVSQNPRHKITKRGQNVTFRCDPISEHNRLYWYRQTLGQGPEFLTYFQNEAQLEKSRLLSDRFSAERPKGSFSTLEIQRTEQGDSAMYLCASVSWPTDTQYFGPGTRLTVL.

CDR3 in amino acids: CASSGGQGASSPLHF. The CDR3 DNA reads as TGTGCCAGCAGTGGGGGACAGGGGGCCAGTTCACCCCTCCACTTT. The rearrangement joins TRBV9 to TRBJ1-6; 12 nucleotides agree with TRBD1. From germline, CDR1 is SGDLS and CDR2 YYNGEE. The CDR3 spans 15 residues. Trimming cost V 5 bases and J 9 bases; bases outside gene matches: 6.

The chain joins TRBV18 to TRBJ1-1, with D perhaps matching TRBD1 (6 bases). The CDR3 is made up of 14 amino acids. Germline CDR1 is KGHSH and CDR2 is LQKENI. V lost 2 bases and J 5 bases, leaving 12 bases between the germline ends. CDR3 sequence (DNA): TGTGCCAGCTCACCAAAGGGGGGGGCAACTGAAGCTTTCTTT. The encoded protein is CASSPKGGATEAFF.

The chain recombines TRBV7-3 with TRBJ2-2, with D maybe TRBD2 (5 bases). V lost 1 base and J 6 bases, leaving 15 bases between the germline ends. Germline V gene data show CDR1 as SGHTA and CDR2 as FQGTGA. The CDR3 consists of 16 residues. For the CDR3, the DNA is TGTGCCAGCAGCTTAATTCGGGGTGGGTCCCCCGGGGAGCTGTTTTTT. The encoded protein is CASSLIRGGSPGELFF. The entire variable domain, with the rest obtained from reference TRBV7-3 and TRBJ2-2, is as follows: GAGVSQTPSNKVTEKGKYVELRCDPISGHTALYWYRQSLGQGPEFLIYFQGTGAADDSGLPNDRFFAVRPEGSVSTLKIQRTERGDSAVYLCASSLIRGGSPGELFFGEGSRLTVL.

The J gene is TRBJ2-7, the V gene TRBV18; a possible D gene is TRBD2 (5 bases). Trimming shortened V by 5 bases and J by 7 bases, and 21 bases separated the two germline ends. Germline V gene data show CDR1 as KGHSH and CDR2 as LQKENI. The CDR3 sequence is 15 residues long. The CDR3 coding sequence is TGTGCCAGCTCAACCCGGACGGGGATCTCCTGGGAGCAGTACTTC. This translates into CASSTRTGISWEQYF.

The V call is TRBV3-1 (or the pseudogene TRBV3-2), the J call TRBJ2-3; D possibly corresponds to TRBD2 (6 bases). CDR1 is LGHDT and CDR2 is YNNKEL in the germline V gene (reference sequence). CDR3 length equals 15 residues. V was clipped by 4 bases and J by 3 bases, with 14 bases between them. CDR3 nucleotide sequence: TGTGCCAGCAGCCGAGTGGGGCTAGCGACAGATACGCAGTATTTT. Amino acids: CASSRVGLATDTQYF.

V gene TRBV5-8 combines with J gene TRBJ1-6; D unclear. The CDR3 runs 14 residues. Germline values: CDR1 SGHTS, CDR2 YDEGEE. Trimming left V 0 bases short and J 7 bases short, with 8 bases between. The CDR3 bases are TGTGCCAGCAGCTTGGCCTCGTCCAATTCACCCCTCCACTTT. It specifies CASSLASSNSPLHF.

The chain has TRBV30 and TRBJ1-4, with TRBD1 identical over 7 bases. This CDR3 is built from 15 residues. With V trimmed by 2 bases and J by 8 bases, 11 bases remained unmatched. CDR1 and CDR2 (germline): GTSNPN, SVGIG (reference sequence). CDR3 region: CAWSRTGLQGEKLFF. CDR3 DNA sequence: TGTGCCTGGAGTCGGACAGGTCTACAAGGCGAAAAACTGTTTTTT.